This TCR beta chain was identified in a study of control samples from healthy donors and cancer patients. Profiling relied on immunoSEQ multiplex PCR, and the TCRdb table lists in-frame clones only, not all of them. The table lists some 140,000 clones, 88% of them singletons. The CDR3 totals 16 residues. This receptor was taken from a woman aged 25 to 45 in good health. Sequencing input: blood. The V call is TRBV21-1, the J call TRBJ2-7; the table's D call, TRBD2, was not checked against the DNA. TRBV21-1 is labeled a pseudogene. The CDR3 DNA follows: TGTGCCAGCAGCAAAAGAAGTGGAGCTCGCTCCTACGAGCAGTACTTC. This sequence encodes CASSKRSGARSYEQYF.